These 17 T cell receptor beta chains share one sample of origin, sequenced in a study of blood T cell repertoires in COVID-19. Clones were sequenced by immunoSEQ multiplex PCR, and TCRdb holds only the in-frame ones, with some missing. The sample shows about 160,000 clones, around four fifths of them seen only once. The sequenced sample was peripheral blood. The receptors were gathered from a woman of 80 years or more with active or convalescent COVID-19.

CDR3 residues: CASSYGQNEKLFF. CDR3 DNA sequence: TGTGCCAGCAGTTACGGACAGAATGAAAAACTGTTTTTT. This rearrangement joins TRBV6-5 to TRBJ1-4; maybe TRBD1 (6 bases). Germline loops: CDR1 MNHEY, CDR2 SVGAGI. The length of the CDR3 is 13 residues. The ends were cut back, 2 bases at V and 5 bases at J, with 6 bases in the middle.

The genes are TRBV12-3 or TRBV12-4 and TRBJ2-7; D not certain. With 2 bases removed from V and 3 bases from J, the gap between germline ends came to 5 bases. This CDR3 spans 12 amino acids. CDR3 sequence reads: CASSLNNYEQYF. The DNA of the CDR3 is TGTGCCAGCAGTTTAAACAACTACGAGCAGTACTTC.

The chain recombines TRBV15 with TRBJ1-2, with D uncertain. Germline CDR1 LNHNV, CDR2 YYDKDF (reference sequence). V was pared by 5 bases and J by 10 bases, with 14 bases between. This CDR3 region has 12 residues. The CDR3 loop reads CATSSQGGYYTF. The CDR3 region has the DNA TGTGCCACCAGCTCCCAAGGAGGATACTACACCTTC.

This chain joins TRBV27 and TRBJ1-1; possible D gene TRBD1, 5 bases. Trimming removed 2 bases at V and 6 bases at J, with 13 bases between. The CDR3 has 14 amino acids. Germline loops: CDR1 MNHEY, CDR2 SMNVEV (reference sequence). This chain's CDR3 is CASSLGQPAAEAFF. CDR3 bases: TGTGCCAGCAGTTTAGGACAACCGGCGGCTGAAGCTTTCTTT.

The chain employs TRBV2 and TRBJ2-5, with TRBD1 matching 11 bases. The J segment lost 6 bases and the V segment lost 6 bases, leaving 3 bases of the junction unmatched. The V gene's germline CDR1 is SNHLY and CDR2 FYNNEI. The CDR3 is 13 residues long. The CDR3 DNA is TGTGCCAGCAGGGGGGACAGGGGGAAGACCCAGTACTTC. Protein: CASRGDRGKTQYF.

V gene TRBV15 combines with J gene TRBJ1-5; 12 positions match TRBD1. The CDR3 has 17 residues. Germline CDR1 reads LNHNV; CDR2 reads YYDKDF (reference sequence). V was pared by 1 base and J by 6 bases, with 7 bases of the junction left unmatched. The CDR3 region is CATSRGSGTGGLQPQHF. The CDR3 DNA sequence: TGTGCCACCAGCAGAGGTTCCGGGACAGGGGGCCTTCAGCCCCAGCATTTT.

The V call is TRBV19, the J call TRBJ1-1, with a tentative D call TRBD1 (5 bases). Trimming took 7 bases from V and 1 from J, leaving 13 bases between them. Germline V gene sequence: CDR1 LNHDA, CDR2 SQIVND (reference sequence). The CDR3 runs 14 residues. The CDR3 spells CASIFGAENTEAFF. CDR3 nucleotides: TGTGCCAGTATCTTTGGGGCGGAGAACACTGAAGCTTTCTTT.

This chain connects TRBV6-5 to TRBJ1-1, with D possibly matching TRBD1 (6 bases). Germline V gives CDR1 MNHEY, CDR2 SVGAGI. V dropped 4 bases and J dropped 1 base, with 7 bases sitting between them. This CDR3 has 13 amino acids. CDR3 sequence reads: CASSLQGNTEAFF. The CDR3 DNA reads as TGTGCCAGCAGTTTACAGGGGAACACTGAAGCTTTCTTT.

The chain couples TRBV5-4 to TRBJ1-2, with TRBD1 matching 8 bases. V lost 0 bases and J lost 0; bases outside the gene matches: 10. Germline-derived CDR1 and CDR2 are SGHNT and YYREEE (reference sequence). The CDR3 sequence is 18 residues long. The CDR3 sequence is CASSLVGRTGSANYGYTF. In nucleotides, the CDR3 is TGTGCCAGCAGCTTGGTAGGGAGGACAGGGTCGGCTAACTATGGCTACACCTTC.

The chain has TRBV14 and TRBJ2-7; 8 positions agree with TRBD2. V gave up 1 base and J gave up 2 bases; unmatched junction bases: 10. Germline V gives CDR1 SGHDN, CDR2 FVKESK. The CDR3 sequence is 17 residues long. CDR3 sequence reads: CASSQGKGAGGAYEQYF. The CDR3 DNA follows: TGTGCCAGCAGCCAAGGAAAAGGTGCGGGGGGTGCCTACGAGCAGTACTTC.

The CDR3 nucleotides read TGTGCCAGCAGCCCGAACTTCATCTCCTATAATTCACCCCTCCACTTT. Translating it yields CASSPNFISYNSPLHF. V usage is TRBV27 and J usage is TRBJ1-6; D remains unclear. V was shortened by 6 bases and J by 0 bases, with 12 bases between the two germline ends. The germline gives CDR1 MNHEY, CDR2 SMNVEV (reference sequence). The CDR3 is 16 residues long.

CDR3 nucleotide sequence: TGTGCCAGCTCGCAACAGGGGAACACTGAAGCTTTCTTT. Its translation: CASSQQGNTEAFF. The chain carries TRBV18 and TRBJ1-1; possible D gene TRBD1, 6 bases. The CDR3 is 13 amino acids. CDR1 is KGHSH, CDR2 LQKENI, per germline. The ends were cut back, 6 bases at V and 1 base at J, with 9 bases in the middle.

The V gene is TRBV2, the J gene TRBJ2-2, with 7 bases that match TRBD1. From germline, CDR1 is SNHLY and CDR2 FYNNEI. This CDR3 contains 13 residues. With V trimmed by 8 bases and J by 4 bases, 4 bases remained unmatched. CDR3 sequence (DNA): TGTGCCAGCCGGACAGGCGCCACCGGGGAGCTGTTTTTT. Protein product: CASRTGATGELFF. Based on the CDR3 plus reference TRBV2 and TRBJ2-2, the full variable domain is EPEVTQTPSHQVTQMGQEVILRCVPISNHLYFYWYRQILGQKVEFLVSFYNNEISEKSEIFDDQFSVERPDGSNFTLKIRSTKLEDSAMYFCASRTGATGELFFGEGSRLTVL.

V gene TRBV10-2 combines with J gene TRBJ2-7, with 9 nucleotides matching TRBD2. V was clipped by 0 bases and J by 3 bases; unmatched bases: 3. Looked up from germline, CDR1 is WSHSY and CDR2 is SAAADI. The CDR3 is 15 residues long. The CDR3 reads CASSESGGGDYEQYF. The CDR3, as DNA: TGCGCCAGCAGTGAGTCGGGCGGGGGGGACTACGAGCAGTACTTC.

This rearrangement joins TRBV7-2 to TRBJ2-2; 7 bases are a match to TRBD1. CDR3 length: 18 residues. Germline CDR1 is SGHTA and CDR2 is FQGNSA. Trimming cost V 1 base and J 3 bases; bases outside gene matches: 11. For the CDR3, the DNA is TGTGCCAGCAGCTTAGAACTAGTTGGACAGGCAGACACCGGGGAGCTGTTTTTT. This codes for CASSLELVGQADTGELFF.

This clone has more than one count but fewer than ten. The rearrangement links TRBV5-4 to TRBJ1-4; 12 bases fit TRBD1. CDR3 length: 16 residues. V shed 3 bases, J shed 7 bases, and the junction held 7 bases outside the gene matches. The germline gives CDR1 SGHNT, CDR2 YYREEE (reference sequence). This chain's CDR3 is CASSSGTGGVSEKLFF. In DNA, the CDR3 is TGTGCCAGCAGCTCCGGGACAGGGGGCGTGAGTGAAAAACTGTTTTTT. The variable domain in full, with the rest retrieved from reference TRBV5-4 and TRBJ1-4, is ETGVTQSPTHLIKTRGQQVTLRCSSQSGHNTVSWYQQALGQGPQFIFQYYREEENGRGNFPPRFSGLQFPNYSSELNVNALELDDSALYLCASSSGTGGVSEKLFFGSGTQLSVL.

The chain links TRBV19 to TRBJ1-1; 7 positions agree with TRBD1. V dropped 6 bases and J dropped 11; count of bases not matched to a gene: 24. The CDR3 covers 17 residues. Germline assignment: CDR1 LNHDA and CDR2 SQIVND (reference sequence). DNA of the CDR3: TGTGCCAGTAGATCATCTTTCAATGGGTTGGCAGGGGGTAACGCTTTCTTT. Translated, it gives CASRSSFNGLAGGNAFF.